The 3 T cell receptor beta chains listed next were all sequenced from one sample in a study of cytomegalovirus exposure and HLA in healthy donors (TCRdb year 2017). Libraries were built with the immunoSEQ multiplex PCR assay. For the multiplex PCR, a mixture combining 60 forward primers for TCR Vbeta segments and 13 reverse primers for TCR Jbeta segments was used. The clones in this table, taken by TCRdb from immuneACCESS, are in-frame only. Not every clone is retained; where verified, under half of the shortfall comes from an unresolved V gene, and the cause of the rest is unknown. The sample table shows fewer than 250,000 clones, and about four fifths are seen once. Jointly, the top ten make up about 1.1% of the sample. The sample consisted of PBMCs. These receptors all stem from a woman between 40 and 50 years old in good health and CMV-seronegative.

The genes are TRBV9 and TRBJ1-3, with 9 bases matching TRBD1. V gave up 4 bases and J gave up 4 bases; unmatched junction bases: 9. Looked up from germline, CDR1 is SGDLS and CDR2 is YYNGEE. The CDR3 consists of 16 residues. As DNA, the CDR3 is TGTGCCAGCAGCCCGACCGGGACAGGGATCGGAAACACCATATATTTT. Encoded protein: CASSPTGTGIGNTIYF. Full variable domain (missing parts from reference TRBV9 and TRBJ1-3): DSGVTQTPKHLITATGQRVTLRCSPRSGDLSVYWYQQSLDQGLQFLIQYYNGEERAKGNILERFSAQQFPDLHSELNLSSLELGDSALYFCASSPTGTGIGNTIYFGEGSWLTVV.

The chain employs TRBV7-6 and TRBJ2-1; 8 positions agree with TRBD2. V dropped 1 base and J dropped 5; count of bases not matched to a gene: 1. Per the germline V gene, CDR1 is SGHVS and CDR2 is FNYEAQ. The length of the CDR3 is 14 residues. As DNA, the CDR3 is TGTGCCAGCAGCTTAGAACTAGCGGACAATGAGCAGTTCTTC. Amino acid sequence: CASSLELADNEQFF.

With respect to this clone: This CDR3 is also generated by other DNA sequences in the sample. CDR3 bases: TGTGCCAGTAGTATAAGTGGCCCATCCTACGAGCAGTACTTC. Translated: CASSISGPSYEQYF. The genes are TRBV19 and TRBJ2-7; D gene ambiguous. The CDR3 loop spans 14 amino acids. V lost 2 bases and J lost 1, with 9 bases in between. In germline, CDR1 is LNHDA, CDR2 SQIVND (reference sequence).